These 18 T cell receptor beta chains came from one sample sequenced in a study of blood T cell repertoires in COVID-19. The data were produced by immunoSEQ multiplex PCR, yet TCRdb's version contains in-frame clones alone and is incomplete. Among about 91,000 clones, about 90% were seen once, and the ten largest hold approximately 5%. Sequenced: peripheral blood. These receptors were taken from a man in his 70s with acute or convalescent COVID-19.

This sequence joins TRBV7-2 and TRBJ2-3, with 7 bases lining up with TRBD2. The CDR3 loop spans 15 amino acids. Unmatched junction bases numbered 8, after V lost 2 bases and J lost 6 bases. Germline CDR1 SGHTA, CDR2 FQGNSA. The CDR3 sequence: CASSLWRGSGDTQYF. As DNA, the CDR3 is TGTGCCAGCAGCTTATGGCGGGGGTCGGGGGATACGCAGTATTTT.

The CDR3 reads CASSSQAAEFSSYNEQFF. The CDR3 region has the DNA TGTGCCAGCAGCTCCCAAGCGGCGGAATTTAGCTCCTACAATGAGCAGTTCTTC. The J gene is TRBJ2-1, the V gene TRBV7-3; perhaps TRBD2 as D (5 bases). Trimming removed 4 bases at V and 0 bases at J, with 19 bases between. The CDR3 totals 18 residues. Germline CDR1 and CDR2: SGHTA and FQGTGA.

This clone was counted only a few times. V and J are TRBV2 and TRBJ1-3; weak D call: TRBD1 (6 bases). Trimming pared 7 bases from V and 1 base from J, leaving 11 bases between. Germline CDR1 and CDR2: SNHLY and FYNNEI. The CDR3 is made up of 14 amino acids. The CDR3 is CASKIQGSGNTIYF. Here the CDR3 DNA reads TGTGCCAGCAAAATACAGGGATCTGGAAACACCATATATTTT. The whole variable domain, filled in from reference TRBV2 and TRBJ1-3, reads EPEVTQTPSHQVTQMGQEVILRCVPISNHLYFYWYRQILGQKVEFLVSFYNNEISEKSEIFDDQFSVERPDGSNFTLKIRSTKLEDSAMYFCASKIQGSGNTIYFGEGSWLTVV.

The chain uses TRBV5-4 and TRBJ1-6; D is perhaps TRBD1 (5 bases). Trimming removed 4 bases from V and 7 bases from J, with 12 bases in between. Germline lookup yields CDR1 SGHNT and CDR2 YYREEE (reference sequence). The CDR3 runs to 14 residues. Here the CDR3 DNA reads TGTGCCAGCAGCGCCGGGGGTAAGAATTCACCCCTCCACTTT. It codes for CASSAGGKNSPLHF. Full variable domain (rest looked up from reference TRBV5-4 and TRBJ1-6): ETGVTQSPTHLIKTRGQQVTLRCSSQSGHNTVSWYQQALGQGPQFIFQYYREEENGRGNFPPRFSGLQFPNYSSELNVNALELDDSALYLCASSAGGKNSPLHFGNGTRLTVT.

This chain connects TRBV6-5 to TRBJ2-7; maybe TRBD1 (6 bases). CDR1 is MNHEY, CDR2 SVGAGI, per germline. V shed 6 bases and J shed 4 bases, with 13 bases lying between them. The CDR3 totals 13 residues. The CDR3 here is CASRKDSLYEQYV. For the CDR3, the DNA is TGTGCCAGCAGGAAGGACAGCCTTTACGAGCAGTACGTC.

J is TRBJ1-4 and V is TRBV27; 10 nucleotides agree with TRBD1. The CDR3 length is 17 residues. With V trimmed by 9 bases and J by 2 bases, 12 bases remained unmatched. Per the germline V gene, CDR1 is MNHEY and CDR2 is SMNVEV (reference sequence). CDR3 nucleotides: TGTGCCAGGAGAGGTGGGGACAGGGGAGGGACTAATGAAAAACTGTTTTTT. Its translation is CARRGGDRGGTNEKLFF.

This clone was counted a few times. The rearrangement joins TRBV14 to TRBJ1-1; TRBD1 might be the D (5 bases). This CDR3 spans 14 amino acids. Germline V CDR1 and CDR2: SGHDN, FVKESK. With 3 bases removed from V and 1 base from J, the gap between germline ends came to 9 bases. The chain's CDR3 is CASSQTTGNTEAFF. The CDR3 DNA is TGTGCCAGCAGCCAGACAACAGGGAACACTGAAGCTTTCTTT. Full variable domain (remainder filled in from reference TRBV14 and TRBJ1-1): EAGVTQFPSHSVIEKGQTVTLRCDPISGHDNLYWYRRVMGKEIKFLLHFVKESKQDESGMPNNRFLAERTGGTYSTLKVQPAELEDSGVYFCASSQTTGNTEAFFGQGTRLTVV.

The CDR3 coding sequence is TGTGCCAGCTCCCCCCGGGGGGCTTGGACTGAAGCTTTCTTT. Translating it yields CASSPRGAWTEAFF. This chain connects TRBV6-5 to TRBJ1-1, with a possible D match to TRBD1 (6 bases). This CDR3 contains 14 residues. With 8 bases removed from V and 5 bases from J, the gap between germline ends came to 18 bases. CDR1 and CDR2 from the germline V gene are MNHEY and SVGAGI.

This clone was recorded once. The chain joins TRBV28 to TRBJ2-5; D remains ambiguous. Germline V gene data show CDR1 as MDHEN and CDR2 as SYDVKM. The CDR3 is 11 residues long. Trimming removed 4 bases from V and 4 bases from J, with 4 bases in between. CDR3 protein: CASSSRETQYF. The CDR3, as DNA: TGTGCCAGCAGTTCGCGAGAGACCCAGTACTTC.

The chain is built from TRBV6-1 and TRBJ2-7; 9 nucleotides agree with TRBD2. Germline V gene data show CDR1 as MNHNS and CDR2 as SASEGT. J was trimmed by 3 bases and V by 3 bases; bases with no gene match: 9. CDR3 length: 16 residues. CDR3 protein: CASSDPSGELLYEQYV. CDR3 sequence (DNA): TGTGCCAGCAGTGACCCTAGCGGGGAACTTCTCTACGAGCAGTACGTC.

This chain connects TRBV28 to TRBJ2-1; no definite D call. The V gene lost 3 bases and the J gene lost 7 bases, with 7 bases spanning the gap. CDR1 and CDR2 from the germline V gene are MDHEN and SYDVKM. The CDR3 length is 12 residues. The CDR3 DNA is TGTGCCAGCAGTTTCGCCAGGAATGAGCAGTTCTTC. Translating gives CASSFARNEQFF.

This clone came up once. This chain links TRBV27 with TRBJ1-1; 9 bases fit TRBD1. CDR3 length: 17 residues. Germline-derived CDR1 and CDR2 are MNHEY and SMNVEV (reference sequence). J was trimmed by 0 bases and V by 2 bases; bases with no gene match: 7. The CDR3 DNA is TGTGCCAGCAGTTTAGTCGTGGGACAGGGCCTGAACACTGAAGCTTTCTTT. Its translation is CASSLVVGQGLNTEAFF.

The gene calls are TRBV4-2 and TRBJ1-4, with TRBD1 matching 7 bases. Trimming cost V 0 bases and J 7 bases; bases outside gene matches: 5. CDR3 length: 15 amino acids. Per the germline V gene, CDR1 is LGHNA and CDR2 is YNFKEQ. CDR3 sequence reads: CASSQEKGASEKLFF. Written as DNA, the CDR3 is TGTGCCAGCAGCCAAGAGAAGGGGGCGAGTGAAAAACTGTTTTTT.

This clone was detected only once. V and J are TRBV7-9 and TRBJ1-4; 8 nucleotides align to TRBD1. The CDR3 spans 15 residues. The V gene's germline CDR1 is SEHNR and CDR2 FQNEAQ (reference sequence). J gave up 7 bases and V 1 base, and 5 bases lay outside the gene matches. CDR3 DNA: TGTGCCAGCAGCTTAGGTTTCGGGACAGGTGAAAAACTGTTTTTT. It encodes CASSLGFGTGEKLFF.

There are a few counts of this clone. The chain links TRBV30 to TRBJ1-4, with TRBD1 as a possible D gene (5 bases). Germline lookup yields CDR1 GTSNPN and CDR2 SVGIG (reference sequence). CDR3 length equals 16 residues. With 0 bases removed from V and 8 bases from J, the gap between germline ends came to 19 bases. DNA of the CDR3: TGTGCCTGGAGTGTAAATAGAGGAGGGGCAAGGGAAAAACTGTTTTTT. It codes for CAWSVNRGGAREKLFF.

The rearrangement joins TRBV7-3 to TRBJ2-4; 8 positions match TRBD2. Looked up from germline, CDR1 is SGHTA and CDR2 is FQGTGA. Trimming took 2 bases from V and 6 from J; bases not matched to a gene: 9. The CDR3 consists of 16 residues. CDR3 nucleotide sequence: TGTGCCAGCAGCTTATCTCCGGCGGGGGGCTTAAACATTCAGTACTTC. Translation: CASSLSPAGGLNIQYF.

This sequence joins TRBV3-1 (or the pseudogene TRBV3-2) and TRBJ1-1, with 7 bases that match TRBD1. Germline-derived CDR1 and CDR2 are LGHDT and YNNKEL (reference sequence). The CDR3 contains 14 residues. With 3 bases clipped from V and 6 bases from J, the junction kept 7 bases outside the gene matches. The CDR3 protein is CASSQQDRASEAFF. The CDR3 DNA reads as TGTGCCAGCAGCCAGCAAGACAGGGCCTCTGAAGCTTTCTTT.

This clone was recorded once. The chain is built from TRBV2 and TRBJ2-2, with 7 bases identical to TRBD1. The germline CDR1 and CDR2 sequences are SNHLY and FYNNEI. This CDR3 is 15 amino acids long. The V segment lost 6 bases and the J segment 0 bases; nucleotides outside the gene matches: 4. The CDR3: CASSRDRSNTGELFF. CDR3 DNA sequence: TGTGCCAGCAGCAGGGACAGATCGAACACCGGGGAGCTGTTTTTT.